The 10 T cell receptor beta chains in this list originate from one sample, sequenced in a study of response to subunit inactivated influenza vaccine. Each CDR3 protein is one row after TCRdb ran MiXCR on the RT-PCR reads. The sample lists 500,000 to 600,000 distinct CDR3 sequences; 13% were seen once. Specimen: PBMCs from blood, collected 45 days after vaccination. The source is a man aged 50-60 years who received an inactivated influenza vaccine.

This clonotype was seen a few times. The chain uses TRBV10-3 and TRBJ2-1; D may be TRBD2 (6 bases). Looked up from germline, CDR1 is ENHRY and CDR2 is SYGVKD. Trimming removed 3 bases from V and 0 bases from J, with 15 bases in between. The CDR3 has 17 residues. CDR3 residues: CAISEPLGRDSYNEQFF. In DNA form, the CDR3 reads TGTGCCATCAGTGAACCCTTGGGGCGGGACTCCTACAATGAGCAGTTCTTC.

This clonotype has ten or more counts. The V gene is TRBV7-2, the J gene TRBJ2-2, with a weak D call TRBD2 (6 bases). Germline V CDR1 and CDR2: SGHTA, FQGNSA. This CDR3 region has 14 residues. Trimming removed 5 bases at V and 4 bases at J, with 11 bases between. CDR3 nucleotide sequence: TGTGCCAGCAGCCCCACTAGCAGCACCGGGGAGCTGTTTTTT. The encoded protein is CASSPTSSTGELFF. The whole variable domain, filled in from reference TRBV7-2 and TRBJ2-2, reads GAGVSQSPSNKVTEKGKDVELRCDPISGHTALYWYRQSLGQGLEFLIYFQGNSAPDKSGLPSDRFSAERTGGSVSTLTIQRTQQEDSAVYLCASSPTSSTGELFFGEGSRLTVL.

This clonotype showed up just a few times. This chain uses TRBV2 with TRBJ2-1; 7 nucleotides align to TRBD1. V trimming: 4 bases; J trimming: 0 bases; junction bases outside the gene matches: 18. The CDR3 spans 20 residues. Germline-derived CDR1 and CDR2 are SNHLY and FYNNEI. For the CDR3, the DNA is TGTGCCAGCAGTGTACCACAGGGGCCGCTTAGCGCGAGCTCCTACAATGAGCAGTTCTTC. This translates into CASSVPQGPLSASSYNEQFF.

This clonotype was counted only a few times. The chain links TRBV5-1 to TRBJ1-4; 8 bases are shared with TRBD1. Germline lookup yields CDR1 SGHRS and CDR2 YFSETQ. With V trimmed by 0 bases and J by 8 bases, 9 bases remained unmatched. The CDR3 loop spans 16 amino acids. CDR3 in DNA: TGCGCCAGCAGCTTGGGAGACAGGGGACCAGACGAAAAACTGTTTTTT. Its translation: CASSLGDRGPDEKLFF.

This clonotype was picked up many times. The gene calls are TRBV28 and TRBJ1-3; TRBD1 might be the D (5 bases). Germline CDR1 and CDR2: MDHEN and SYDVKM. The CDR3 runs 16 residues. V was trimmed by 4 bases and J by 0 bases, leaving 13 bases between them. CDR3 in amino acids: CASSSLGHLSGNTIYF. CDR3 DNA: TGTGCCAGCAGTTCACTAGGACACCTCTCTGGAAACACCATATATTTT.

This clonotype came up a few times. This chain joins TRBV5-1 and TRBJ1-1; perhaps TRBD1 as D (5 bases). Germline V gene lookup returns CDR1 SGHRS and CDR2 YFSETQ. The CDR3 is 14 amino acids. V lost 0 bases and J 5 bases, leaving 11 bases between the germline ends. CDR3 region: CASSLDMGGTEAFF. CDR3 nucleotide sequence: TGCGCCAGCAGCTTGGATATGGGGGGAACTGAAGCTTTCTTT.

The sample holds a few counts of this clonotype. The chain joins TRBV20-1 to TRBJ2-5; TRBD1 matches at 10 bases. Germline V gene data show CDR1 as DFQATT and CDR2 as SNEGSKA (reference sequence). CDR3 size: 14 residues. V gave up 6 bases and J gave up 3 bases; unmatched junction bases: 7. The CDR3: CSAPDRGPKETQYF. In DNA form, the CDR3 reads TGCAGTGCACCAGACAGGGGGCCTAAAGAGACCCAGTACTTC.

This clonotype was counted at least ten times. The chain joins TRBV15 to TRBJ1-2; maybe TRBD1 (6 bases). Germline CDR1 reads LNHNV; CDR2 reads YYDKDF (reference sequence). Trimming cost V 3 bases and J 14 bases, with 19 bases left between them. The CDR3 spans 13 residues. In DNA, the CDR3 is TGTGCCACCAGCAGGACTCTACAGGGTTTATCGACCTTC. It is translated as CATSRTLQGLSTF.

The chain joins TRBV6-2 or TRBV6-3 to TRBJ2-5; unclear D gene. Germline V gene data show CDR1 as MNHEY and CDR2 as SVGEGT. This CDR3 region has 14 residues. V shed 0 bases and J shed 5 bases, with 10 bases lying between them. Here the CDR3 DNA reads TGTGCCAGCAGTTACTCGGTTGAAGGGGAGACCCAGTACTTC. It codes for CASSYSVEGETQYF.

This clonotype was seen only a few times. The CDR3 sequence is CASVGNYGYTF. CDR3 coding DNA: TGTGCCAGCGTGGGGAACTATGGCTACACCTTC. This chain connects TRBV7-2 to TRBJ1-2, with D hard to call. This CDR3 contains 11 residues. Per germline, CDR1 SGHTA and CDR2 FQGNSA. With 8 bases removed from V and 2 bases from J, the gap between germline ends came to 6 bases.